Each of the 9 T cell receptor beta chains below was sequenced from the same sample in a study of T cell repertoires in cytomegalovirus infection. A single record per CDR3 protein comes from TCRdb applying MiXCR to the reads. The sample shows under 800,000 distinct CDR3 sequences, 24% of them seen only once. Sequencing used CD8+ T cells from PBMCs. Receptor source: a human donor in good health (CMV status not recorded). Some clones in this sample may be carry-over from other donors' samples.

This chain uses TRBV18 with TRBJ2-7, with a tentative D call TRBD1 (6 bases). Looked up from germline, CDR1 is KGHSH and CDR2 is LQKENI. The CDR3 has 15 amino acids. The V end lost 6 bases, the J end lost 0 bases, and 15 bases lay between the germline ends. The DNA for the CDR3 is TGTGCCAGCTCCCCGTCGCCAGGGGCCTCCTACGAGCAGTACTTC. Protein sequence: CASSPSPGASYEQYF.

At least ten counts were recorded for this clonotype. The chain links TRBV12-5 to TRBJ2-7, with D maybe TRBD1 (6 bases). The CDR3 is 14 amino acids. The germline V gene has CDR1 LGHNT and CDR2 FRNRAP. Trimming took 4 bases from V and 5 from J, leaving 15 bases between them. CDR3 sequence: CASGSTTQGHEQYV. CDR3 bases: TGTGCTAGTGGTTCGACTACACAGGGACACGAGCAGTACGTC.

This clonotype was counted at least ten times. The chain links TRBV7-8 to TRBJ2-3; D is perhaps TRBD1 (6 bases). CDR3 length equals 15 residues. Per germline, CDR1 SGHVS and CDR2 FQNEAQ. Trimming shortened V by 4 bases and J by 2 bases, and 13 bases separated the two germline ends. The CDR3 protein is CASSWINRATDTQYF. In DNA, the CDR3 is TGTGCCAGCAGCTGGATCAACAGGGCCACAGATACGCAGTATTTT. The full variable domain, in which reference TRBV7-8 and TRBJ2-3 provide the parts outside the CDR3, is GAGVSQSPRYKVAKRGQDVALRCDPISGHVSLFWYQQALGQGPEFLTYFQNEAQLDKSGLPSDRFFAERPEGSVSTLKIQRTQQEDSAVYLCASSWINRATDTQYFGPGTRLTVL.

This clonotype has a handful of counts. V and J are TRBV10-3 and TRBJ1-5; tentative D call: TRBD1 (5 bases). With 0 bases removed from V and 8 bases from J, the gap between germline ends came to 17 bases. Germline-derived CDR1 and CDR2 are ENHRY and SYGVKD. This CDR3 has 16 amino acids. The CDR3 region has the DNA TGTGCCATCAGTGAGTCGACCCGGGACCTAAGGGAGCCCCAGCATTTT. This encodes CAISESTRDLREPQHF.

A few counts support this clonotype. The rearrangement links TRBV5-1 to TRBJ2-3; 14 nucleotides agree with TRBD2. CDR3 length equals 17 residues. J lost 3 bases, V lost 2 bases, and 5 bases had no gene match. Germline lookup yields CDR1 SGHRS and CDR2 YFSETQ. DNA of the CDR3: TGCGCCAGCAGCTTCTCGGGACTAGCGGGGGCGACAGATACGCAGTATTTT. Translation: CASSFSGLAGATDTQYF.

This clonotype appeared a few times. The CDR3 nucleotides read TGTGCCAGCAGCTATCGCGGACAGCTTAATGAAAAACTGTTTTTT. Protein: CASSYRGQLNEKLFF. The rearrangement joins TRBV7-6 to TRBJ1-4; D may be TRBD1 (6 bases). The CDR3 has 15 amino acids. The V and J ends lost 4 bases and 4 bases respectively, with 13 bases between them. Germline lookup yields CDR1 SGHVS and CDR2 FNYEAQ.

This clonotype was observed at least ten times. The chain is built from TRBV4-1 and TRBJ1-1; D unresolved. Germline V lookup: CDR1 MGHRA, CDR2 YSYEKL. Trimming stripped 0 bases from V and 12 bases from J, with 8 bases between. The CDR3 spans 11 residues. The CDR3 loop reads CASSQEVLTFF. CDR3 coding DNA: TGCGCCAGCAGCCAAGAGGTTTTGACTTTCTTT.

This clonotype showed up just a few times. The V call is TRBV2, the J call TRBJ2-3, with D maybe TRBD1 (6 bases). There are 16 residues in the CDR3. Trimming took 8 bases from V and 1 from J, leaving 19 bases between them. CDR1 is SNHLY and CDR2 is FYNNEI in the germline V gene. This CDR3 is CASPKGQFGGTDTQYF. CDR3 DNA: TGTGCCAGCCCTAAGGGACAATTTGGAGGCACAGATACGCAGTATTTT.

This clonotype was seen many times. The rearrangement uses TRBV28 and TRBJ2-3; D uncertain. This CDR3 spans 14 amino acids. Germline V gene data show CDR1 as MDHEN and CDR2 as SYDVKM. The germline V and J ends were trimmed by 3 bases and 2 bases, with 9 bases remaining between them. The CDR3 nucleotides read TGTGCCAGCAGTTTGCACAAGGTCACAGATACGCAGTATTTT. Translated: CASSLHKVTDTQYF.